These 19 T cell receptor beta chains were sequenced from one sample in a study of T cells in Graves' hyperthyroidism and ophthalmopathy. Amplified regions were TCR beta CDR3 sequences from RNA transcripts. RT-PCR in the first round (using the HTBI primer set) targeted the TCR CDR3. Using its own MiXCR run on the multiplex PCR reads, TCRdb lists one record per CDR3 protein. The sample contains 400,000 or so distinct CDR3 sequences, 13% to 15% of which appear only once. Sample: blood. The receptor source for this set is a woman in her sixties with Graves' ophthalmopathy.

This clonotype showed up many times. The gene calls are TRBV20-1 and TRBJ2-7; 9 bases agree with TRBD2. The CDR3 loop spans 16 amino acids. Germline CDR1 and CDR2: DFQATT and SNEGSKA (reference sequence). V shed 0 bases, J shed 5 bases, and the junction held 11 bases outside the gene matches. The CDR3 is CSARDSLAGRRDEQYF. CDR3 DNA sequence: TGCAGTGCTAGAGATTCCCTAGCGGGAAGGAGGGACGAGCAGTACTTC.

This clonotype was counted many times. The rearrangement links TRBV6-1 to TRBJ1-5; D remains ambiguous. Trimming took off 2 bases at V and 3 bases at J, with 5 bases between the two ends. This CDR3 has 13 residues. Germline CDR1 is MNHNS and CDR2 is SASEGT. This chain's CDR3 is CASSERVNQPQHF. Written as DNA, the CDR3 is TGTGCCAGCAGTGAACGAGTCAATCAGCCCCAGCATTTT.

This clonotype was found many times. This chain joins TRBV12-5 and TRBJ2-7, with 8 bases identical to TRBD2. V shed 4 bases and J 5 bases; nucleotides not matched to a gene: 16. The germline V gene has CDR1 LGHNT and CDR2 FRNRAP. The CDR3 length is 17 residues. The CDR3 sequence: CASGSPLEVSGTHEQYF. CDR3 nucleotide sequence: TGTGCTAGTGGTTCTCCCCTGGAAGTTAGCGGGACCCACGAGCAGTACTTC.

This clonotype was recorded at least ten times. The gene calls are TRBV11-2 and TRBJ2-7; D unresolved. CDR1 is SGHAT, CDR2 FQNNGV, per germline. V lost 4 bases, J lost 0 bases, and 10 bases lay in between. The CDR3 runs 14 residues. The CDR3 nucleotides read TGTGCCAGCAGCTCAGACCGGGTCTCCTACGAGCAGTACTTC. Its translation: CASSSDRVSYEQYF.

Ten or more counts support this clonotype. J is TRBJ1-5 and V is TRBV20-1; TRBD1 might be the D (5 bases). Germline loops: CDR1 DFQATT, CDR2 SNEGSKA (reference sequence). Between the trimmed V and J ends, which lost 6 bases and 5 bases, there was a span of 14 bases. The CDR3 length is 13 residues. CDR3 sequence (DNA): TGCAGTGCACGGCGGGACGGTGATCAGCCCCAGCATTTT. This translates into CSARRDGDQPQHF.

The chain links TRBV19 to TRBJ2-1; 12 nucleotides match TRBD2. The CDR3 length is 16 residues. CDR1 and CDR2 (germline): LNHDA, SQIVND (reference sequence). After removal of 11 bases from V and 0 bases from J, the junction contained 8 bases not matched to a gene. CDR3 residues: CAAQGTSGSSYNEQFF. DNA of the CDR3: TGTGCCGCTCAAGGGACTAGCGGGTCCTCCTACAATGAGCAGTTCTTC.

This chain links TRBV3-1 with TRBJ2-1, with TRBD2 identical over 9 bases. Unmatched junction bases numbered 8, after V lost 6 bases and J lost 2 bases. The CDR3 totals 16 residues. Germline V gene sequence: CDR1 LGHDT, CDR2 YNNKEL (reference sequence). The CDR3 loop is CASRNSGSIPYNEQFF. CDR3 bases: TGTGCCAGCAGGAATAGCGGGAGTATCCCCTACAATGAGCAGTTCTTC.

This chain connects TRBV20-1 to TRBJ1-1; weak D call: TRBD1 (5 bases). This CDR3 comprises 16 residues. Trimming cost V 0 bases and J 0 bases, with 14 bases left between them. CDR1 and CDR2 (germline): DFQATT, SNEGSKA (reference sequence). Here the CDR3 reads CSARDKGKGLNTEAFF. The CDR3 nucleotides are TGCAGTGCTAGAGATAAGGGGAAGGGGCTGAACACTGAAGCTTTCTTT.

In its sample, this clonotype was seen many times. This chain joins TRBV20-1 and TRBJ2-1; D gene uncertain. Germline V gene lookup returns CDR1 DFQATT and CDR2 SNEGSKA (reference sequence). The CDR3 sequence is 12 residues long. V was pared by 3 bases and J by 4 bases, with 7 bases between. The CDR3: CSASLPYNEQFF. The DNA for the CDR3 is TGCAGTGCTAGCCTCCCATACAATGAGCAGTTCTTC.

The chain carries TRBV9 and TRBJ2-1; 8 bases map to TRBD1. There are 15 residues in the CDR3. V shed 5 bases and J 2 bases; nucleotides not matched to a gene: 6. Germline CDR1 reads SGDLS; CDR2 reads YYNGEE. The CDR3 DNA is TGTGCCAGCAGTAACCGGGACAGGACCTACAATGAGCAGTTCTTC. This gives the protein CASSNRDRTYNEQFF.

This sequence joins TRBV12-3 or TRBV12-4 and TRBJ1-5, with TRBD1 matching over 7 bases. CDR3 length equals 15 residues. The trim removed 1 base at V and 3 bases at J, leaving 3 bases unmatched. CDR3 bases: TGTGCCAGCAGTTTAGGGACAGGACCCAATCAGCCCCAGCATTTT. As protein: CASSLGTGPNQPQHF.

This clonotype has a count of ten or more. This chain connects TRBV19 to TRBJ1-5; no clear D. Germline values: CDR1 LNHDA, CDR2 SQIVND (reference sequence). The CDR3 extends over 15 amino acids. V lost 1 base, J lost 7 bases, and 14 bases lay in between. CDR3 region: CASSIAAGSLQPQHF. In nucleotides, the CDR3 is TGTGCCAGTAGTATAGCGGCGGGCTCGTTACAGCCCCAGCATTTT.

This clonotype was detected many times. The chain has TRBV11-2 and TRBJ1-2; 7 bases fit TRBD1. V was clipped by 4 bases and J by 12 bases; unmatched bases: 11. This CDR3 comprises 13 residues. CDR1 is SGHAT, CDR2 FQNNGV, per germline. The CDR3 is CASSSNPGQQDTF. The CDR3 nucleotides are TGTGCCAGCAGCTCAAATCCGGGACAGCAGGACACCTTC. The entire variable domain, with the rest obtained from reference TRBV11-2 and TRBJ1-2, is as follows: EAGVAQSPRYKIIEKRQSVAFWCNPISGHATLYWYQQILGQGPKLLIQFQNNGVVDDSQLPKDRFSAERLKGVDSTLKIQPAKLEDSAVYLCASSSNPGQQDTFGSGTRLTVV.

This clonotype was detected ten times or more. V is TRBV6-1 and J is TRBJ2-7; D call uncertain. Trimming stripped 8 bases from V and 5 bases from J, with 10 bases between. This CDR3 region has 11 residues. CDR1 and CDR2 (germline): MNHNS, SASEGT. CDR3: CASARTDEQYF. CDR3 nucleotides: TGTGCCAGCGCCCGGACGGACGAGCAGTACTTC.

In its sample, this clonotype was seen a few times. The V call is TRBV29-1, the J call TRBJ2-3; 10 bases agree with TRBD1. CDR3 length equals 14 residues. CDR1 SQVTM and CDR2 ANQGSEA come from the germline V gene. With V trimmed by 5 bases and J by 3 bases, 5 bases remained unmatched. DNA for the CDR3: TGCAGCGTTTTCGGACAGGGGGGGACAGATACGCAGTATTTT. Translated, it gives CSVFGQGGTDTQYF.

This clonotype was observed at least ten times. The chain links TRBV18 to TRBJ2-5, with D hard to call. The CDR3 runs 15 residues. Germline assignment: CDR1 KGHSH and CDR2 LQKENI. Trimming cost V 3 bases and J 1 base, with 12 bases left between them. Written as DNA, the CDR3 is TGTGCCAGCTCACCGGACGGCCCCCTCCAAGAGACCCAGTACTTC. Translating gives CASSPDGPLQETQYF. Drawing the rest from reference TRBV18 and TRBJ2-5, the complete variable domain is NAGVMQNPRHLVRRRGQEARLRCSPMKGHSHVYWYRQLPEEGLKFMVYLQKENIIDESGMPKERFSAEFPKEGPSILRIQQVVRGDSAAYFCASSPDGPLQETQYFGPGTRLLVL.

This clonotype came up many times. This chain uses TRBV20-1 with TRBJ2-7, with TRBD2 matching 7 bases. From germline, CDR1 is DFQATT and CDR2 SNEGSKA (reference sequence). The V and J ends lost 3 bases and 3 bases, in that order; junction bases with no gene match: 8. This CDR3 contains 14 residues. The chain's CDR3 is CSASKASGYYEQYF. As DNA, the CDR3 is TGCAGTGCTAGTAAAGCTAGCGGTTACTACGAGCAGTACTTC.

This clonotype was seen a few times. For the CDR3, the DNA is TGTGCCAGCAGTGAGGGGCCTTTCACTGAAGCTTTCTTT. This sequence encodes CASSEGPFTEAFF. The V gene is TRBV25-1, the J gene TRBJ1-1; weak D call: TRBD1 (5 bases). With 3 bases removed from V and 4 bases from J, the gap between germline ends came to 9 bases. CDR3 size: 13 residues. The germline gives CDR1 MGHDK, CDR2 SYGVNS.

This clonotype has at least ten counts. The rearrangement links TRBV12-3 or TRBV12-4 to TRBJ2-2, with 7 bases lining up with TRBD2. J gave up 7 bases and V 3 bases, and 5 bases lay outside the gene matches. This CDR3 is built from 14 residues. CDR3 in amino acids: CASSFVRDYGELFF. CDR3 DNA: TGTGCCAGCAGTTTTGTGCGGGACTACGGGGAGCTGTTTTTT.